This T cell receptor beta chain is drawn from a study of chemoradiotherapy in HPV16-positive cancers. The study's findings and limits: The functional HPV-specific definition rests on just two HPV16-positive patients. Candidate HPV-specific clones and E7-related TCR motifs grew in tumor during treatment.

Samples were taken several times over chemoradiotherapy. Trimming took 4 bases from V and 4 from J, leaving 10 bases between them. CDR1 is LGHNA, CDR2 YNFKEQ, per germline. The CDR3 length is 14 residues. Only in-frame clones appear in the TCRdb table, and some are missing; sequencing was by immunoSEQ multiplex PCR. The repertoire holds 9,500 to 13,000 clones, with around 80% as singletons. This clone was picked up one time. Its antigen is not known. This chain links TRBV4-2 with TRBJ1-4; no clear D. The clonotype comes from a human donor with HPV-associated anogenital cancer. The input for sequencing was tumor tissue, taken from a patient who underwent chemoradiotherapy. The CDR3 sequence: CASSLARFNEKLFF. The DNA of the CDR3 is TGTGCCAGCAGCCTGGCGAGGTTTAATGAAAAACTGTTTTTT.